The 18 T cell receptor beta chains presented below share a single source sample, sequenced in a study of T-cell reconstitution after alpha-beta-depleted transplantation in children. Construction of the TCRbeta library involved unique molecular identifiers. TCRdb passed the PCR reads through MiXCR, listing each CDR3 protein once. The sample includes more than 120,000 distinct CDR3 sequences, about 8.8% of them seen just once. The sample here was PBMCs, mostly from graft donor cells, taken 180 days after TCRalphabeta/CD19-depleted stem cell transplant. These receptors were obtained from a female patient between 2 and 10 years old who had a stem cell transplant for congenital amegakaryocytic thrombocytopenia, so the T cells may come from the graft donor.

On this clonotype itself: A read error may explain this, as a much larger clone is one base away. The chain employs TRBV6-1 and TRBJ1-2, with TRBD1 matching over 9 bases. Germline CDR1 and CDR2: MNHNS and SASEGT. There are 13 residues in the CDR3. V was clipped by 6 bases and J by 12 bases; unmatched bases: 11. The CDR3 region is CASSRTGAAGDTF. The CDR3 coding sequence is TGTGCCAGCAGCCGGACAGGGGCAGCAGGCGACACCTTC.

This clonotype was picked up many times. The chain couples TRBV5-1 to TRBJ2-2, with D perhaps matching TRBD2 (6 bases). This CDR3 is built from 16 residues. V was clipped by 0 bases and J by 0 bases, with 9 bases between them. Germline CDR1 SGHRS, CDR2 YFSETQ. The DNA for the CDR3 is TGCGCCAGCAGCTTGGGGTGGAGGGCGAACACCGGGGAGCTGTTTTTT. It codes for CASSLGWRANTGELFF.

This clonotype was counted ten times or more. This sequence joins TRBV2 and TRBJ2-2; 12 bases are a match to TRBD2. This CDR3 spans 18 amino acids. Trimming removed 3 bases from V and 4 bases from J; junction bases left unmatched: 9. Germline V gene data show CDR1 as SNHLY and CDR2 as FYNNEI. The CDR3 is CASSDPLAGGLGTGELFF. The CDR3 DNA reads as TGTGCCAGCAGTGATCCGCTAGCGGGGGGGCTGGGCACCGGGGAGCTGTTTTTT.

This clonotype was seen at least ten times. CDR3 in amino acids: CASSPYPGGPGYTF. CDR3 in DNA: TGTGCCAGCAGCCCCTATCCGGGGGGTCCTGGCTACACCTTC. The genes are TRBV6-5 and TRBJ1-2; tentatively, D is TRBD1 (5 bases). The V end was cut by 6 bases, the J end by 7 bases, with 18 bases between. Germline V gene lookup returns CDR1 MNHEY and CDR2 SVGAGI. The CDR3 runs 14 residues.

This chain links TRBV5-5 with TRBJ1-2; D is ambiguous. Trimming removed 2 bases at V and 4 bases at J, with 15 bases between. The germline CDR1 and CDR2 sequences are SGHKS and YYEKEE (reference sequence). The length of the CDR3 is 15 residues. The CDR3 spells CASSLHGELFYGYTF. The CDR3 DNA reads TGTGCCAGCAGCTTACACGGGGAATTATTCTATGGCTACACCTTC.

This clonotype showed up many times. The CDR3 loop is CASSSSSGGLRRNIQYF. CDR3 sequence (DNA): TGTGCCAGCAGCTCCTCTAGCGGGGGCTTGCGGAGGAACATTCAGTACTTC. The chain recombines TRBV5-6 with TRBJ2-4; 10 bases align to TRBD2. Trimming at V came to 3 bases and at J to 7 bases, leaving 13 bases not matched to a gene. Looked up from germline, CDR1 is SGHDT and CDR2 is YYEEEE. CDR3 length: 17 amino acids.

This clonotype occurred a few times. The chain recombines TRBV2 with TRBJ1-5, with D maybe TRBD1 (5 bases). This CDR3 has 13 amino acids. Between the trimmed V and J ends, which lost 4 bases and 6 bases, there was a span of 10 bases. Germline assignment: CDR1 SNHLY and CDR2 FYNNEI. CDR3 DNA sequence: TGTGCCAGCAGTGGGGGGGTGGGTCAGCCCCAGCATTTT. Translation: CASSGGVGQPQHF. Full variable domain (outside the CDR3, taken from reference TRBV2 and TRBJ1-5): EPEVTQTPSHQVTQMGQEVILRCVPISNHLYFYWYRQILGQKVEFLVSFYNNEISEKSEIFDDQFSVERPDGSNFTLKIRSTKLEDSAMYFCASSGGVGQPQHFGDGTRLSIL.

The chain combines TRBV5-1 with TRBJ1-1; D is undetermined. The CDR3 is 13 residues long. Trimming shortened V by 2 bases and J by 11 bases, and 16 bases separated the two germline ends. Germline assignment: CDR1 SGHRS and CDR2 YFSETQ. The CDR3 reads CASSFAHETGAFF. The CDR3 nucleotides are TGCGCCAGCAGCTTCGCCCATGAGACGGGGGCTTTCTTT.

This clonotype was seen many times. V is TRBV20-1 and J is TRBJ2-2; D not resolved. Trimming shortened V by 0 bases and J by 1 base, and 9 bases separated the two germline ends. CDR3 size: 15 residues. Germline CDR1 is DFQATT and CDR2 is SNEGSKA (reference sequence). CDR3 bases: TGCAGTGCTAGAGATGGGGAAGAGAACACCGGGGAGCTGTTTTTT. Translated, it gives CSARDGEENTGELFF.

This clonotype was found many times. CDR3 DNA sequence: TGTGCCAGCAGTGTTGCACGGGCGGATACGCAGTATTTT. This codes for CASSVARADTQYF. The rearrangement links TRBV28 to TRBJ2-3; no clear D gene. Per the germline V gene, CDR1 is MDHEN and CDR2 is SYDVKM. CDR3 length: 13 residues. The V gene lost 5 bases and the J gene lost 6 bases, with 12 bases spanning the gap.

This clonotype was detected ten times or more. The chain has TRBV29-1 and TRBJ2-7, with a tentative D call TRBD2 (6 bases). The germline CDR1 and CDR2 sequences are SQVTM and ANQGSEA. There are 14 residues in the CDR3. Trimming removed 6 bases from V and 2 bases from J, with 17 bases in between. As DNA, the CDR3 is TGCAGCGTCGTAGGGCGGGACGGGGCCTACGAGCAGTACTTC. This translates into CSVVGRDGAYEQYF.

This clonotype was detected only a few times. CDR3 nucleotide sequence: TGCAGTGCTCCAAGCTGGAGCTCCTACAATGAGCAGTTCTTC. Amino acid sequence: CSAPSWSSYNEQFF. J is TRBJ2-1 and V is TRBV20-1; no firm D call. Per germline, CDR1 DFQATT and CDR2 SNEGSKA (reference sequence). Trimming shortened V by 5 bases and J by 0 bases, and 11 bases separated the two germline ends. There are 14 residues in the CDR3.

In its sample, this clonotype was seen many times. This rearrangement joins TRBV7-8 to TRBJ2-1, with a tentative D call TRBD2 (6 bases). This CDR3 has 13 amino acids. V was cut by 1 base and J by 9 bases, with 10 bases left in between. CDR1 is SGHVS and CDR2 is FQNEAQ in the germline V gene. The CDR3 DNA follows: TGTGCCAGCAGCTTAGAGGTAGCGGTTGAGCAGTTCTTC. Its protein product is CASSLEVAVEQFF.

The CDR3 region is CASSVRVEDTDTQYF. The CDR3 bases are TGTGCCAGCAGCGTAAGGGTCGAGGACACAGATACGCAGTATTTT. The chain couples TRBV7-7 to TRBJ2-3, with unresolved D. V gave up 5 bases and J gave up 2 bases, with 14 bases separating them. The germline V gene has CDR1 SSHAT and CDR2 FNYEAQ (reference sequence). The CDR3 contains 15 residues.

This clonotype was recorded at least ten times. The DNA of the CDR3 is TGTGCCAGTAGGATCACAGGGAAAAATTCACCCCTCCACTTT. Amino acid sequence: CASRITGKNSPLHF. The J gene is TRBJ1-6, the V gene TRBV19; D is perhaps TRBD1 (6 bases). There are 14 residues in the CDR3. Germline CDR1 is LNHDA and CDR2 is SQIVND (reference sequence). V was trimmed by 6 bases and J by 7 bases, leaving 13 bases between them. Variable domain in full (rest from reference TRBV19 and TRBJ1-6): DGGITQSPKYLFRKEGQNVTLSCEQNLNHDAMYWYRQDPGQGLRLIYYSQIVNDFQKGDIAEGYSVSREKKESFPLTVTSAQKNPTAFYLCASRITGKNSPLHFGNGTRLTVT.

This clonotype occurred many times. The gene calls are TRBV5-1 and TRBJ2-1; D remains ambiguous. CDR1 is SGHRS and CDR2 is YFSETQ in the germline V gene. There are 17 residues in the CDR3. The V and J ends lost 0 bases and 0 bases respectively, with 13 bases between them. Here the CDR3 DNA reads TGCGCCAGCAGCTTGGTATTAAGGGCCAACTCCTACAATGAGCAGTTCTTC. It codes for CASSLVLRANSYNEQFF.

The chain employs TRBV28 and TRBJ2-2; 7 bases are shared with TRBD2. Germline trimming cut 4 bases from V and 6 bases from J; bases unmatched to any gene: 2. The CDR3 totals 13 residues. Germline values: CDR1 MDHEN, CDR2 SYDVKM. For the CDR3, the DNA is TGTGCCAGCAGTTGGGGGGGATCCGGGGAGCTGTTTTTT. Translating it yields CASSWGGSGELFF.

This clonotype was seen a few times. The rearrangement links TRBV20-1 to TRBJ1-5; D not resolved. Germline CDR1 is DFQATT and CDR2 is SNEGSKA (reference sequence). Trimming stripped 3 bases from V and 11 bases from J, with 11 bases between. CDR3 size: 11 residues. The CDR3 DNA follows: TGCAGTGCTAGCTCCCTTAGGGCCCAGCATTTT. Protein: CSASSLRAQHF.